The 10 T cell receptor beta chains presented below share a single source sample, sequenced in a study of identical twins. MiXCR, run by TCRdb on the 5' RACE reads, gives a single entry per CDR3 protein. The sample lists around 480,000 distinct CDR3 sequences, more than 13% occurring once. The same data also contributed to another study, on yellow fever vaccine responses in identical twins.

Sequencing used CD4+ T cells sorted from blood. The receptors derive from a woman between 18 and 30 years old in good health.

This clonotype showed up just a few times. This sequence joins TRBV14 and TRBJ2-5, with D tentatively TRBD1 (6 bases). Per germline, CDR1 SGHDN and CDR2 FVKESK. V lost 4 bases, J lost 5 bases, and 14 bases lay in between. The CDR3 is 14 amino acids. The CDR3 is CASSPWDMMETQYF. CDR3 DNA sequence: TGTGCCAGCAGCCCATGGGACATGATGGAGACCCAGTACTTC.

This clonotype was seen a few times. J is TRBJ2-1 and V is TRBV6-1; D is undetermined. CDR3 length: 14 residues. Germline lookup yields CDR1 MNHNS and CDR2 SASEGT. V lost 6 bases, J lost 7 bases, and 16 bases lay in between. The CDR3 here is CASSSLRVVNEQFF. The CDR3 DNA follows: TGTGCCAGCAGCTCGCTTCGAGTTGTGAATGAGCAGTTCTTC.

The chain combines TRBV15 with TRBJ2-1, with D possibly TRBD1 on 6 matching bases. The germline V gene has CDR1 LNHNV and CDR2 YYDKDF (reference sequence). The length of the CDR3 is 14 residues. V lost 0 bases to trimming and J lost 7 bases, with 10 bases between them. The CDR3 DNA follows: TGTGCCACCAGCAGAGATCCAGGGGCGAATGAGCAGTTCTTC. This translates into CATSRDPGANEQFF.

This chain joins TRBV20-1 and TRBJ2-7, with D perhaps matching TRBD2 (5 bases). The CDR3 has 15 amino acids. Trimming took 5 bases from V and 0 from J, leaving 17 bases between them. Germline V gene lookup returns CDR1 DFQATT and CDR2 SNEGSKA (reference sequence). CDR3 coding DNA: TGCAGTGCTGGAGGCGCAGGCCTGGGCTCCTACGAGCAGTACTTC. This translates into CSAGGAGLGSYEQYF.

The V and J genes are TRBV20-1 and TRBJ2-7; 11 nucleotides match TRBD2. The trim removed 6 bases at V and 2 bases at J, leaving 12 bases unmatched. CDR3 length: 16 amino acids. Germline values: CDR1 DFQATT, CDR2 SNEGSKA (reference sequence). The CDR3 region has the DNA TGCAGTGCATCTGTGGTTCTAGCGGGGGGTGCCTACGAGCAGTACTTC. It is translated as CSASVVLAGGAYEQYF.

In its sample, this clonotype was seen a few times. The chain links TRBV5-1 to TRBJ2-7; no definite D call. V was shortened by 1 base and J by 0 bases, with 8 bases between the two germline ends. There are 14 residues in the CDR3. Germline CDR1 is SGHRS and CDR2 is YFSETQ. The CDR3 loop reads CASSLKGSSYEQYF. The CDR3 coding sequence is TGCGCCAGCAGCTTGAAAGGTAGCTCCTACGAGCAGTACTTC.

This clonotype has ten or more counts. CDR3 sequence reads: CASSYDQGQGFSQYF. The DNA of the CDR3 is TGTGCCAGCAGCTATGACCAGGGACAGGGGTTTTCGCAGTACTTC. The chain employs TRBV12-3 or TRBV12-4 and TRBJ2-7, with TRBD1 matching over 10 bases. V gave up 6 bases and J gave up 9 bases; unmatched junction bases: 14. The CDR3 loop spans 15 amino acids.

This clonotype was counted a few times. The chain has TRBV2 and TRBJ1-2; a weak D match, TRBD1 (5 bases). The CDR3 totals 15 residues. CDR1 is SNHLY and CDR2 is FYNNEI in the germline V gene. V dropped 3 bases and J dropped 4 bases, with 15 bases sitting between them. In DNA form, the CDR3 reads TGTGCCAGCAGTGACGGCAGGGAGGTTGGCTATGGCTACACCTTC. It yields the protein CASSDGREVGYGYTF.

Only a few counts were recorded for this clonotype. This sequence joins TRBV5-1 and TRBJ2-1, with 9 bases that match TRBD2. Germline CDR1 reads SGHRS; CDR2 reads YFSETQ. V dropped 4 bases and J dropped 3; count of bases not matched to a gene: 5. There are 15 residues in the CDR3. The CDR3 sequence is CASSVIAGVYNEQFF. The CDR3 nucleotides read TGCGCCAGCAGCGTGATAGCGGGAGTCTACAATGAGCAGTTCTTC.

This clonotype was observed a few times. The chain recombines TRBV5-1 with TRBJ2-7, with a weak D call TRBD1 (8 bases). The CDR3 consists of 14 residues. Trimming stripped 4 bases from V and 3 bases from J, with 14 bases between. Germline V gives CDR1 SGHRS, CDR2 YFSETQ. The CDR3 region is CASSATGGVYEQYF. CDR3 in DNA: TGCGCCAGCAGCGCCACAGGGGGGGTCTACGAGCAGTACTTC.